These 22 T cell receptor beta chains share one sample of origin, sequenced in a study of T cell changes during pregnancy in multiple sclerosis. Profiling relied on immunoSEQ multiplex PCR, and the TCRdb table lists in-frame clones only, not all of them. This table has 45,000 to 55,000 clones, 88% appearing once. Sequencing was performed on CD4+ T cells from peripheral blood mononuclear cells, taken in the second trimester of pregnancy. The receptors come from a female donor with multiple sclerosis, enrolled in a pregnancy study.

The chain has TRBV7-8 and TRBJ1-5, with 8 bases lining up with TRBD1. With V trimmed by 5 bases and J by 8 bases, 5 bases remained unmatched. Germline assignment: CDR1 SGHVS and CDR2 FQNEAQ. The CDR3 totals 13 residues. The CDR3 region is CASSQDREKPQHF. The CDR3 bases are TGTGCCAGCAGCCAGGACAGGGAGAAGCCCCAGCATTTT.

In this sample, this clone turned up a few times. The chain is built from TRBV27 and TRBJ1-1, with D possibly TRBD1 on 5 matching bases. The CDR3 totals 13 residues. CDR1 MNHEY and CDR2 SMNVEV come from the germline V gene (reference sequence). Trimming shortened V by 11 bases and J by 2 bases, and 15 bases separated the two germline ends. The DNA of the CDR3 is TGTGCCGTACGACAGCGATATAACACTGAAGCTTTCTTT. Its protein product is CAVRQRYNTEAFF.

This clone occurred a few times. The J gene is TRBJ1-1, the V gene TRBV7-2, with TRBD1 as a possible D gene (5 bases). Deletions cut 5 bases from V and 0 bases from J, with 13 bases between. Germline V gives CDR1 SGHTA, CDR2 FQGNSA. The CDR3 runs to 15 residues. The CDR3 sequence: CASSPQGSMNTEAFF. As DNA, the CDR3 is TGTGCCAGCAGCCCCCAGGGAAGTATGAACACTGAAGCTTTCTTT.

The J gene is TRBJ2-1, the V gene TRBV29-1; a weak D match, TRBD1 (6 bases). The germline V and J ends were trimmed by 7 bases and 0 bases, with 10 bases remaining between them. CDR3 size: 13 residues. Germline CDR1 is SQVTM and CDR2 is ANQGSEA. In nucleotides, the CDR3 is TGCAGCGCTTCGACAGGCTCCTACAATGAGCAGTTCTTC. This codes for CSASTGSYNEQFF.

The chain combines TRBV28 with TRBJ2-1; 15 positions agree with TRBD2. CDR1 and CDR2 (germline): MDHEN, SYDVKM. Losses at the gene ends were 5 bases for V and 7 bases for J; bases not matched to a gene: 6. The CDR3 runs to 16 residues. The CDR3: CASSPSGTSGRNEQFF. The CDR3 coding sequence is TGTGCCAGCAGTCCATCCGGGACTAGCGGGAGGAATGAGCAGTTCTTC.

This chain connects TRBV4-2 to TRBJ2-1; 7 bases fit TRBD2. Germline values: CDR1 LGHNA, CDR2 YNFKEQ. The junction had 9 bases not matched to a gene; V was cut back by 0 bases and J by 7 bases. The CDR3 covers 16 residues. CDR3 nucleotide sequence: TGTGCCAGCAGCCAAGATCCTGGACTAGATCTGAATGAGCAGTTCTTC. Encoded protein: CASSQDPGLDLNEQFF.

The chain carries TRBV4-3 and TRBJ1-1; D is perhaps TRBD1 (5 bases). The CDR3 sequence is 15 residues long. V was shortened by 4 bases and J by 3 bases, with 15 bases between the two germline ends. Germline CDR1 reads LGHNA; CDR2 reads YSLEER. The CDR3 region is CASSPVEWGDTEAFF. The CDR3 DNA sequence: TGCGCCAGCAGCCCCGTAGAGTGGGGGGACACTGAAGCTTTCTTT.

The chain recombines TRBV9 with TRBJ1-1; possibly TRBD1 for D (6 bases). Deletions cut 3 bases from V and 1 base from J, with 13 bases between. Germline V gene lookup returns CDR1 SGDLS and CDR2 YYNGEE. CDR3 length: 15 amino acids. CDR3 amino acids: CASSETGGSNTEAFF. Written as DNA, the CDR3 is TGTGCCAGCAGCGAGACAGGCGGATCGAACACTGAAGCTTTCTTT.

The chain carries TRBV5-6 and TRBJ2-1, with 11 nucleotides matching TRBD1. The CDR3 has 15 residues. With 3 bases clipped from V and 4 bases from J, the junction kept 3 bases outside the gene matches. Germline CDR1 SGHDT, CDR2 YYEEEE. CDR3 sequence: CASSWGTGGYNEQFF. The CDR3 DNA is TGTGCCAGCAGCTGGGGGACAGGGGGTTACAATGAGCAGTTCTTC.

J is TRBJ2-7 and V is TRBV11-2, with D tentatively TRBD2 (5 bases). Germline V CDR1 and CDR2: SGHAT, FQNNGV. V lost 5 bases to trimming and J lost 3 bases, with 17 bases between them. CDR3 size: 15 residues. The CDR3 here is CASSGSAVLNYEQYF. CDR3 sequence (DNA): TGTGCCAGCAGCGGGAGTGCTGTGCTGAACTACGAGCAGTACTTC.

By its share, this clone is medium-sized. V and J are TRBV9 and TRBJ1-2, with D perhaps TRBD1 (6 bases). The CDR3 has 12 amino acids. The germline V and J ends were trimmed by 4 bases and 11 bases, with 15 bases remaining between them. CDR1 and CDR2 (germline): SGDLS, YYNGEE. CDR3 region: CASSPRGGGYTF. In DNA, the CDR3 is TGTGCCAGCAGCCCCAGGGGAGGGGGGTACACCTTC.

About this clone itself: A read error may produce the germline difference seen at one junction end. V usage is TRBV9 and J usage is TRBJ2-6, with D uncertain. CDR1 SGDLS and CDR2 YYNGEE come from the germline V gene. The CDR3 loop spans 18 amino acids. The CDR3, as DNA: TGTGCCAGCACCGTAAAACGACTCATATCCTCTGGGGCCAACGTCCTGACTTTC. Its protein is CASTVKRLISSGANVLTF.

The chain combines TRBV7-8 with TRBJ1-4; D is undetermined. The CDR3 runs 15 residues. Trimming shortened V by 5 bases and J by 1 base, and 11 bases separated the two germline ends. Germline V gene lookup returns CDR1 SGHVS and CDR2 FQNEAQ. The CDR3, as DNA: TGTGCCAGCAGCCCCCGACACGGAACTAATGAAAAACTGTTTTTT. This sequence encodes CASSPRHGTNEKLFF.

J is TRBJ2-1 and V is TRBV10-3; 9 positions agree with TRBD2. Germline-derived CDR1 and CDR2 are ENHRY and SYGVKD. V was pared by 2 bases and J by 4 bases, with 3 bases of the junction left unmatched. CDR3 size: 15 residues. Here the CDR3 DNA reads TGTGCCATCAGTGAGACAGCGGGAGGTTACAATGAGCAGTTCTTC. Its translation: CAISETAGGYNEQFF.

This sequence joins TRBV7-2 and TRBJ2-3; 9 nucleotides match TRBD2. Unmatched junction bases numbered 4, after V lost 3 bases and J lost 0 bases. The CDR3 contains 16 residues. Germline CDR1 is SGHTA and CDR2 is FQGNSA. The CDR3 sequence is CASSFSGGSSTDTQYF. The CDR3 DNA is TGTGCCAGCAGCTTTAGCGGGGGTTCTAGCACAGATACGCAGTATTTT. The full variable domain, in which reference TRBV7-2 and TRBJ2-3 provide the parts outside the CDR3, is GAGVSQSPSNKVTEKGKDVELRCDPISGHTALYWYRQSLGQGLEFLIYFQGNSAPDKSGLPSDRFSAERTGGSVSTLTIQRTQQEDSAVYLCASSFSGGSSTDTQYFGPGTRLTVL.

The CDR3 DNA sequence: TGTGCCAGCAGCGTAGAGGCGACAGGGCTTTTAGAGCAGTTCTTC. It yields the protein CASSVEATGLLEQFF. The chain recombines TRBV9 with TRBJ2-1, with 7 bases matching TRBD1. Trimming cost V 0 bases and J 10 bases; bases outside gene matches: 10. There are 15 residues in the CDR3. Per the germline V gene, CDR1 is SGDLS and CDR2 is YYNGEE.

The V and J genes are TRBV28 and TRBJ2-7; 8 positions agree with TRBD2. CDR3 size: 15 residues. V shed 5 bases and J 4 bases; nucleotides not matched to a gene: 10. The germline gives CDR1 MDHEN, CDR2 SYDVKM. Written as DNA, the CDR3 is TGTGCCAGCAGTCTTGCCCAGGGACTAGTGTACGAGCAGTACTTC. Translating gives CASSLAQGLVYEQYF.

The V gene is TRBV6-1, the J gene TRBJ1-5, with 8 nucleotides matching TRBD1. Germline V gene sequence: CDR1 MNHNS, CDR2 SASEGT. The V and J ends lost 10 bases and 3 bases, in that order; junction bases with no gene match: 11. The CDR3 is 15 amino acids. In DNA, the CDR3 is TGTGCCATTGGGACAGGATCTTCCCTCAATCAGCCCCAGCATTTT. This codes for CAIGTGSSLNQPQHF.

This rearrangement joins TRBV7-2 to TRBJ2-3; the D is unclear. The germline V and J ends were trimmed by 5 bases and 2 bases, with 5 bases remaining between them. The CDR3 contains 12 residues. The germline V gene has CDR1 SGHTA and CDR2 FQGNSA. The CDR3 loop is CASSVYTDTQYF. CDR3 bases: TGTGCCAGCAGCGTATACACAGATACGCAGTATTTT.

J is TRBJ2-3 and V is TRBV10-3, with D possibly TRBD2 on 6 matching bases. This CDR3 comprises 17 residues. The ends were cut back, 4 bases at V and 0 bases at J, with 17 bases in the middle. CDR1 is ENHRY, CDR2 SYGVKD, per germline. The CDR3 nucleotides are TGTGCCATCAGTGCCCAATTCGGGGACTCGAGCACAGATACGCAGTATTTT. It is translated as CAISAQFGDSSTDTQYF.

The chain has TRBV6-1 and TRBJ2-7; 11 nucleotides agree with TRBD1. Germline V CDR1 and CDR2: MNHNS, SASEGT. The CDR3 has 15 amino acids. Unmatched junction bases numbered 9, after V lost 5 bases and J lost 6 bases. The CDR3 nucleotides are TGTGCCAGCAGTACTGCCGGGACAGGGGGGCGCGAGCAGTACTTC. Translation gives CASSTAGTGGREQYF.

The chain employs TRBV7-2 and TRBJ2-2; 8 bases align to TRBD2. V was clipped by 5 bases and J by 4 bases; unmatched bases: 6. This CDR3 region has 15 residues. Germline V CDR1 and CDR2: SGHTA, FQGNSA. CDR3: CASSPNAGGTGELFF. The CDR3 nucleotides read TGTGCCAGCAGCCCTAACGCGGGGGGCACCGGGGAGCTGTTTTTT.